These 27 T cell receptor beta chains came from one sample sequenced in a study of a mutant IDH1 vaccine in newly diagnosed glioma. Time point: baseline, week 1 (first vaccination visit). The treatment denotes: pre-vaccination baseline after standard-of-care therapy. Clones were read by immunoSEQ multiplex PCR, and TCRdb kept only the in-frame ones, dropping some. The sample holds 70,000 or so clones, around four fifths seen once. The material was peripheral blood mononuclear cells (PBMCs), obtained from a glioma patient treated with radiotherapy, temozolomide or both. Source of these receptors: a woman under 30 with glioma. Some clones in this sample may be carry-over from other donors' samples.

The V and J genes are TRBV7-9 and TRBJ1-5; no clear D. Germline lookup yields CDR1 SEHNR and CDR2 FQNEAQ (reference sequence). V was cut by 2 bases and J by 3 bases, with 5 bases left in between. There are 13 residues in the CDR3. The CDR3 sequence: CASSLLHNQPQHF. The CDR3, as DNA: TGTGCCAGCAGCTTATTGCACAATCAGCCCCAGCATTTT.

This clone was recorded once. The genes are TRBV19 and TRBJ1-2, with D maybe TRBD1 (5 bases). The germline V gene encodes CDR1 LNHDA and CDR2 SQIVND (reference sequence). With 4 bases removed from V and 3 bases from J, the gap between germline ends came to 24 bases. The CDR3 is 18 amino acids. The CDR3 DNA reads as TGTGCCAGTAGTACGGCCCCCCCACAGGCCCTTCGGGACTATGGCTACACCTTC. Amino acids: CASSTAPPQALRDYGYTF.

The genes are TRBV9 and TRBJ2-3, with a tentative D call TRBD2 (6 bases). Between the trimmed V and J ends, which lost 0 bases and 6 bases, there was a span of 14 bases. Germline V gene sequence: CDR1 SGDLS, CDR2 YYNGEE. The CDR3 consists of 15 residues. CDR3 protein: CASSVEGGAGDTQYF. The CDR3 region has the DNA TGTGCCAGCAGCGTAGAGGGCGGGGCTGGTGATACGCAGTATTTT.

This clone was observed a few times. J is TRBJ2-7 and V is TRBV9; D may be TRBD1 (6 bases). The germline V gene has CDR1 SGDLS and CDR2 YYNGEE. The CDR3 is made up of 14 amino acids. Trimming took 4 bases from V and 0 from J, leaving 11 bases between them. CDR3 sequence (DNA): TGTGCCAGCAGCCGCACAGGGACCTCCTACGAGCAGTACTTC. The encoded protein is CASSRTGTSYEQYF. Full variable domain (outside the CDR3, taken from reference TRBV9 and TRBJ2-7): DSGVTQTPKHLITATGQRVTLRCSPRSGDLSVYWYQQSLDQGLQFLIQYYNGEERAKGNILERFSAQQFPDLHSELNLSSLELGDSALYFCASSRTGTSYEQYFGPGTRLTVT.

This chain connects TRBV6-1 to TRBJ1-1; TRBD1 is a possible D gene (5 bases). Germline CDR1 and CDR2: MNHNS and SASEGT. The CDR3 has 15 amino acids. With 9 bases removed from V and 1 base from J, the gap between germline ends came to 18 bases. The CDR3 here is CASRMVTTGNTEAFF. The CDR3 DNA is TGTGCCAGTCGGATGGTAACCACAGGGAACACTGAAGCTTTCTTT.

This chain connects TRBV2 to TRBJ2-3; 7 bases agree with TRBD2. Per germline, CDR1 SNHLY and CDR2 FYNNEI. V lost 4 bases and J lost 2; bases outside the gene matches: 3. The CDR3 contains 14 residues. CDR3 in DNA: TGTGCCAGCAGTGGGAGGGACTACACAGATACGCAGTATTTT. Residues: CASSGRDYTDTQYF.

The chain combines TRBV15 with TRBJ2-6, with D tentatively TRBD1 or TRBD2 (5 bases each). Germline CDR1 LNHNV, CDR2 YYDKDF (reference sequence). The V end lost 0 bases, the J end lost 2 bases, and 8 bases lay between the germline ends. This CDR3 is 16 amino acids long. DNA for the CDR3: TGTGCCACCAGCAGAGATGGGGGTCCTGGGGCCAACGTCCTGACTTTC. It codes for CATSRDGGPGANVLTF.

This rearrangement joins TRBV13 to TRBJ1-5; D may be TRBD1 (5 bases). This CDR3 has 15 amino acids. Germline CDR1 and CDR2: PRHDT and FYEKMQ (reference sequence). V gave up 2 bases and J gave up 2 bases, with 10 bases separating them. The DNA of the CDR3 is TGTGCCAGCAGCTTACGCAGAGGGGGCAATCAGCCCCAGCATTTT. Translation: CASSLRRGGNQPQHF.

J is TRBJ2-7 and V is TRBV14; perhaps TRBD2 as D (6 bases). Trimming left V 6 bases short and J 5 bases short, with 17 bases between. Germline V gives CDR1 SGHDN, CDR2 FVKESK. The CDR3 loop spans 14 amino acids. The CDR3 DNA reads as TGTGCCAGCAGGCCCCATGGAGGGCCGGACGAGCAGTACTTC. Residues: CASRPHGGPDEQYF.

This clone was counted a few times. The CDR3 DNA follows: TGTGCCAGCACGCCACCGGGGCGGAACACTGAAGCTTTCTTT. This sequence encodes CASTPPGRNTEAFF. The chain employs TRBV6-1 and TRBJ1-1, with D possibly matching TRBD1 (5 bases). Germline-derived CDR1 and CDR2 are MNHNS and SASEGT. The length of the CDR3 is 14 residues. Between the trimmed V and J ends, which lost 7 bases and 1 base, there was a span of 13 bases.

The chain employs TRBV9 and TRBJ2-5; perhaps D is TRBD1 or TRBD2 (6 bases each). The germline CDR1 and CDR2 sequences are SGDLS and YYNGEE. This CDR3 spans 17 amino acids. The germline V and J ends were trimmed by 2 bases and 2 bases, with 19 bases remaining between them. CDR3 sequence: CASSVDIGGTLQETQYF. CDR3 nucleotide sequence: TGTGCCAGCAGCGTGGATATCGGGGGCACTCTACAAGAGACCCAGTACTTC. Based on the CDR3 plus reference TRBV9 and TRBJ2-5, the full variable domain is DSGVTQTPKHLITATGQRVTLRCSPRSGDLSVYWYQQSLDQGLQFLIQYYNGEERAKGNILERFSAQQFPDLHSELNLSSLELGDSALYFCASSVDIGGTLQETQYFGPGTRLLVL.

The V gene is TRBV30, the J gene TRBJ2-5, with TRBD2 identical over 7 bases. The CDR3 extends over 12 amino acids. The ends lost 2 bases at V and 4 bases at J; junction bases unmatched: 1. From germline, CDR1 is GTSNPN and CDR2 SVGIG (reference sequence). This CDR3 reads CAWSREGETQYF. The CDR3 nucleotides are TGTGCCTGGAGTAGGGAGGGAGAGACCCAGTACTTC.

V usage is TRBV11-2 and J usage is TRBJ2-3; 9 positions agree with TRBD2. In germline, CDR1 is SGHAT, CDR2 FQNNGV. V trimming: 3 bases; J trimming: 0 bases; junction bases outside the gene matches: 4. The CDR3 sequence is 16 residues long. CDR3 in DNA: TGTGCCAGCAGCTTTAGCGGGGGCTATAGCACAGATACGCAGTATTTT. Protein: CASSFSGGYSTDTQYF.

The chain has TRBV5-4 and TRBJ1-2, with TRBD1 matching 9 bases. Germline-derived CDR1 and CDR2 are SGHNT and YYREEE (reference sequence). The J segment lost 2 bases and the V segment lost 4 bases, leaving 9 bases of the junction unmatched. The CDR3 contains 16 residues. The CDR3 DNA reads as TGTGCCAGCAGCACCCCCGGGACAGGGTCCAACTATGGCTACACCTTC. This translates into CASSTPGTGSNYGYTF.

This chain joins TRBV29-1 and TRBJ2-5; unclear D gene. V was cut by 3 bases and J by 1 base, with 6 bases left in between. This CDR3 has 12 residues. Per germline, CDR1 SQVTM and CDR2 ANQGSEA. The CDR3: CSVDKGQETQYF. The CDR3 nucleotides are TGCAGCGTTGATAAGGGCCAAGAGACCCAGTACTTC. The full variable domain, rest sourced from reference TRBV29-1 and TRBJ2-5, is SAVISQKPSRDICQRGTSLTIQCQVDSQVTMMFWYRQQPGQSLTLIATANQGSEATYESGFVIDKFPISRPNLTFSTLTVSNMSPEDSSIYLCSVDKGQETQYFGPGTRLLVL.

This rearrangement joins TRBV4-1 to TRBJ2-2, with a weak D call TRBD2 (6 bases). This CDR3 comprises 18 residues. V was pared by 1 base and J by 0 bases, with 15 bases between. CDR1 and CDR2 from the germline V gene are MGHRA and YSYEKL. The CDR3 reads CASSQARAAGSNTGELFF. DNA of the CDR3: TGCGCCAGCAGCCAAGCGAGGGCCGCGGGATCGAACACCGGGGAGCTGTTTTTT.

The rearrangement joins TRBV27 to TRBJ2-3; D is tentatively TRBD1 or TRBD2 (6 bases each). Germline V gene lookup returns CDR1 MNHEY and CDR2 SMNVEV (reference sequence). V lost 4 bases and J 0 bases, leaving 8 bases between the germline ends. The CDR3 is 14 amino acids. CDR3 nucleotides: TGTGCCAGCAGTTGGGGGGCGAGCACAGATACGCAGTATTTT. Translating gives CASSWGASTDTQYF.

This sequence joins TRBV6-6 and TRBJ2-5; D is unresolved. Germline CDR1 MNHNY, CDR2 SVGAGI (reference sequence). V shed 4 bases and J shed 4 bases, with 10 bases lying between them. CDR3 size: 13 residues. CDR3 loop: CASSSYWGETQYF. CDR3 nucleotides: TGTGCCAGCAGTTCATACTGGGGAGAGACCCAGTACTTC.

The DNA for the CDR3 is TGCGCCAGCAGCTTGGGGAGCGGGCCCCCCTCCTACAATGAGCAGTTCTTC. It specifies CASSLGSGPPSYNEQFF. This chain joins TRBV5-1 and TRBJ2-1; tentatively, D is TRBD2 (6 bases). Trimming removed 0 bases at V and 0 bases at J, with 13 bases between. The germline V gene has CDR1 SGHRS and CDR2 YFSETQ. This CDR3 has 17 residues. The full variable domain, its missing parts supplied by reference TRBV5-1 and TRBJ2-1, is KAGVTQTPRYLIKTRGQQVTLSCSPISGHRSVSWYQQTPGQGLQFLFEYFSETQRNKGNFPGRFSGRQFSNSRSEMNVSTLELGDSALYLCASSLGSGPPSYNEQFFGPGTRLTVL.

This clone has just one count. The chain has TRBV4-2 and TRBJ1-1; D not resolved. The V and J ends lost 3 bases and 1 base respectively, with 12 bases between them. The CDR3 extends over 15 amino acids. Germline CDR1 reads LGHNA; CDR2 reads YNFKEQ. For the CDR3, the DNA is TGTGCCAGCAGCCAGGGCCTCCTTGAGAACACTGAAGCTTTCTTT. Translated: CASSQGLLENTEAFF.

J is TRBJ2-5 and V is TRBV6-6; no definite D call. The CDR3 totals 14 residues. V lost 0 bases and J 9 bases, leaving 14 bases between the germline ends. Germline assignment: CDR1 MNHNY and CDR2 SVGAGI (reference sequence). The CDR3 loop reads CASSYSTGAEAQYF. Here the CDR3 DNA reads TGTGCCAGCAGTTACTCGACGGGTGCTGAGGCCCAGTACTTC.

CDR3 loop: CASSPRWRDTDTQYF. CDR3 bases: TGTGCCAGCAGTCCTAGGTGGAGGGACACAGATACGCAGTATTTT. The chain joins TRBV25-1 to TRBJ2-3; TRBD2 might be the D (6 bases). V was cut by 5 bases and J by 2 bases, with 14 bases left in between. The CDR3 spans 15 residues. Germline V gene sequence: CDR1 MGHDK, CDR2 SYGVNS.

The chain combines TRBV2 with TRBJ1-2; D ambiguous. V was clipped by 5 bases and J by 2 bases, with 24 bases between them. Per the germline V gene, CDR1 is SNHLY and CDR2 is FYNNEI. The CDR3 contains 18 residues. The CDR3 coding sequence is TGTGCCAGCAGTCGAGGGAGCGGACTCTTAGAGCCGAACTATGGCTACACCTTC. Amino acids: CASSRGSGLLEPNYGYTF.

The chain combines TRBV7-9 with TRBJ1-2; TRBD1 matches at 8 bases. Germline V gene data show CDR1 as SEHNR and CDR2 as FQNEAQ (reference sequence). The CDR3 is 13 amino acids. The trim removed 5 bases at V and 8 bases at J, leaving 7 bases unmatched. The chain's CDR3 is CASSLGQGQGYTF. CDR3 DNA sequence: TGTGCCAGCAGCCTCGGACAGGGTCAAGGCTACACCTTC.

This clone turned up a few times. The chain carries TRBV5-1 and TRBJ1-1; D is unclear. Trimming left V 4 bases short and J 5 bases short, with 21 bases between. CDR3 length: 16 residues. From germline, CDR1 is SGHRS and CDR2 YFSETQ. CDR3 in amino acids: CASSKDPSPGLTEAFF. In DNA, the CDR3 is TGCGCCAGCAGCAAGGACCCTTCCCCCGGTTTGACTGAAGCTTTCTTT.

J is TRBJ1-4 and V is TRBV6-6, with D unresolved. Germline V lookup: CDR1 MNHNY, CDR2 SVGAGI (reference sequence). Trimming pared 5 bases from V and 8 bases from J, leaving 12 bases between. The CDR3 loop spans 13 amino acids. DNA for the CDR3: TGTGCCAGCAGTCCCCTCCGCGAGGAAAAACTGTTTTTT. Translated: CASSPLREEKLFF.

CDR3 protein: CASRKGRSYGYTF. In DNA form, the CDR3 reads TGTGCCAGCAGAAAAGGACGGAGCTATGGCTACACCTTC. The genes are TRBV2 and TRBJ1-2; D not resolved. Germline values: CDR1 SNHLY, CDR2 FYNNEI. CDR3 length: 13 amino acids. V was clipped by 6 bases and J by 4 bases, with 12 bases between them.